The rows below give T cell receptor beta chains drawn from one sample of a study of radiotherapy plus CTLA-4 blockade in lung cancer. Profiling relied on immunoSEQ multiplex PCR, and the TCRdb table lists in-frame clones only, not all of them. The table has roughly 50,000 clones, roughly 90% seen once. This sample comprised peripheral blood, obtained from a patient treated with radiotherapy plus ipilimumab. These receptor sequences come from a human donor with non-small cell lung cancer whose response to radiotherapy plus ipilimumab could not be evaluated. CDR3s include the opening cysteine and the closing phenylalanine or tryptophan. D genes are given only for firm matches. Where a row states a size, it is once, few, many or the class of an expanded clone; other rows omit it.

D: .
J: TRBJ2-3
V: TRBV2
size: .
DNA: TGTGCCAGCAGGAGGGAAGCAGATACGCAGTATTTT
CDR3: CASRREADTQYF

D: .
J: TRBJ1-2
V: TRBV30
size: .
DNA: TGTGCCTGGAGTGGCAGAGGTCGGGATGGCTACACCTTC
CDR3: CAWSGRGRDGYTF

D: .
J: TRBJ2-5
V: TRBV14
size: .
DNA: TGTGCCAGCAGCCAAGATTACGGGACCCAGTACTTC
CDR3: CASSQDYGTQYF

D: TRBD2
J: TRBJ2-1
V: TRBV4-3
size: .
DNA: TGCGCCAGCAGCCACCTACTAGCGGGGCCCTACAATGAGCAGTTCTTC
CDR3: CASSHLLAGPYNEQFF

D: TRBD2
J: TRBJ2-7
V: TRBV7-2
size: few
DNA: TGTGCCAGCAGCCTTATGTCGGGCAGCGGGGGAGCCTACGAGCAGTACTTC
CDR3: CASSLMSGSGGAYEQYF

D: .
J: TRBJ1-1
V: TRBV9
size: .
DNA: TGTGCCAGCAGCGTAGACTCGAACACTGAAGCTTTCTTT
CDR3: CASSVDSNTEAFF

D: .
J: TRBJ2-3
V: TRBV7-2
size: .
DNA: TGTGCCAGCAGCCCTGGGCGGGGGCCTGGAAGTGATACGCAGTATTTT
CDR3: CASSPGRGPGSDTQYF

D: .
J: TRBJ2-7
V: TRBV27
size: .
DNA: TGTGCCACCCGGGCGGGCTACGAGCAGTACTTC
CDR3: CATRAGYEQYF

D: TRBD1
J: TRBJ2-4
V: TRBV28
size: once
DNA: TGTGCCAGCAGCCCCCGACAGGGGTTGGCCAAAAACATTCAGTACTTC
CDR3: CASSPRQGLAKNIQYF

D: TRBD1
J: TRBJ2-7
V: TRBV6-6
size: .
DNA: TGTGCCAGCACCGGACAGGGCTACGAGCAGTACTTC
CDR3: CASTGQGYEQYF

D: .
J: TRBJ2-3
V: TRBV18
size: once
DNA: TGTGCCAGCTCACCTCTTGACACCCGCACAGATACGCAGTATTTT
CDR3: CASSPLDTRTDTQYF

D: TRBD2
J: TRBJ2-1
V: TRBV19
size: .
DNA: TGTGCCAGTAGTATTTCTAGCGGGGTGCACAATGAGCAGTTCTTC
CDR3: CASSISSGVHNEQFF

D: .
J: TRBJ1-4
V: TRBV30
size: .
DNA: TGTGCCTGGAGTGTAGGGGGTGAAAAACTGTTTTTT
CDR3: CAWSVGGEKLFF

D: TRBD2
J: TRBJ2-7
V: TRBV5-6
size: few
DNA: TGTGCCAGCAGCGTTGGGAGGGTTTACGAGCAGTACTTC
CDR3: CASSVGRVYEQYF

D: TRBD1
J: TRBJ2-3
V: TRBV5-1
size: .
DNA: TGCGCCAGCAGGCAGGGACAGGGCACAGATACGCAGTATTTT
CDR3: CASRQGQGTDTQYF

D: .
J: TRBJ2-7
V: TRBV30
size: few
DNA: TGTGCCTGGAGTGTGGAGGGTCCCTACGAGCAGTACTTC
CDR3: CAWSVEGPYEQYF

D: .
J: TRBJ2-7
V: TRBV11-2
size: few
DNA: TGTGCCAGCAGCTTCTTACAGGGGGGGTCCTACGAGCAGTACTTC
CDR3: CASSFLQGGSYEQYF

D: TRBD2
J: TRBJ2-7
V: TRBV4-3
size: few
DNA: TGCGCCAGCAGCCAAGACGGCGGGAGTATCCTCTACGAGCAGTACTTC
CDR3: CASSQDGGSILYEQYF

D: TRBD2
J: TRBJ2-5
V: TRBV7-7
size: .
DNA: TGTGCCAGCAGCCTAGGGACTAGCGGGGGACAAGAGACCCAGTACTTC
CDR3: CASSLGTSGGQETQYF

D: TRBD1
J: TRBJ1-1
V: TRBV10-2
size: .
DNA: TGCGCCAGCAGTGAGTCTGGGACGACAGGGTCGAGGGTTGAAGCTTTCTTT
CDR3: CASSESGTTGSRVEAFF

D: .
J: TRBJ2-3
V: TRBV27
size: .
DNA: TGTGCCAGCCACAGGGGGGGCTTCACAGATACGCAGTATTTT
CDR3: CASHRGGFTDTQYF

D: .
J: TRBJ1-2
V: TRBV11-2
size: .
DNA: TGTGCCAGCAGCTTGGGCAGGGCCCAAGCCTATGGCTACACCTTC
CDR3: CASSLGRAQAYGYTF

D: .
J: TRBJ2-1
V: TRBV7-2
size: .
DNA: TGTGCCAGCAGCTTAGATCCGCTCCAAGCCCCCTACAATGAGCAGTTCTTC
CDR3: CASSLDPLQAPYNEQFF

D: .
J: TRBJ1-4
V: TRBV6-5
size: .
DNA: TGTGCCAGCAGTCCGACGCGGCGAACTAATGAAAAACTGTTTTTT
CDR3: CASSPTRRTNEKLFF

D: .
J: TRBJ1-1
V: TRBV6-5
size: .
DNA: TGTGCCAGCACCTCGGCCGGGACAGAAGCTTTCTTT
CDR3: CASTSAGTEAFF

D: TRBD1
J: TRBJ2-5
V: TRBV5-1
size: .
DNA: TGCGCCAGCAGCATAACCGGACAGGGGCTAGGTGAGACCCAGTACTTC
CDR3: CASSITGQGLGETQYF

D: TRBD2
J: TRBJ2-3
V: TRBV9
size: .
DNA: TGTGCCAGCAGCGCACTAGCGGGGGGGGCAGATACGCAGTATTTT
CDR3: CASSALAGGADTQYF

D: TRBD2
J: TRBJ2-1
V: TRBV7-2
size: .
DNA: TGTGCCAGCAGCCCCTCAGCGGGGGGGCTAAGGGAGCAGTTCTTC
CDR3: CASSPSAGGLREQFF

D: TRBD2
J: TRBJ2-5
V: TRBV5-1
size: .
DNA: TGCGCCAGCAGCTTGTCGGGGCGGGGGGGCCTGGAGACCCAGTACTTC
CDR3: CASSLSGRGGLETQYF

D: .
J: TRBJ1-3
V: TRBV10-3
size: .
DNA: TGTGCCATCAGCGAACAAGGAAACACCATATATTTT
CDR3: CAISEQGNTIYF

D: .
J: TRBJ2-5
V: TRBV7-2
size: .
DNA: TGTGCCAGCAGCTTAGACAGACGTGAGACCCAGTACTTC
CDR3: CASSLDRRETQYF

D: TRBD1
J: TRBJ2-5
V: TRBV29-1
size: .
DNA: TGCAGCGTTACCGGGACAGAGGCTCAGGAGACCCAGTACTTC
CDR3: CSVTGTEAQETQYF

D: .
J: TRBJ1-1
V: TRBV11-2
size: .
DNA: TGTGCCAGCAGCTTAGGAGGGATTGCCACTGAAGCTTTCTTT
CDR3: CASSLGGIATEAFF

D: .
J: TRBJ1-2
V: TRBV19
size: .
DNA: TGTGCCAGTAGCTACAGGGACTACCATGGCTACACCTTC
CDR3: CASSYRDYHGYTF

D: TRBD1
J: TRBJ1-1
V: TRBV19
size: .
DNA: TGTGCCAGTAGTAAGGGACAGCTGACGAACACTGAAGCTTTCTTT
CDR3: CASSKGQLTNTEAFF

D: .
J: TRBJ1-4
V: TRBV9
size: .
DNA: TGTGCCAGCAGCCCAATCGACGGGGTTGGGGAAAAACTGTTTTTT
CDR3: CASSPIDGVGEKLFF

D: .
J: TRBJ1-2
V: TRBV6-1
size: .
DNA: TGTGCCAGCAGTCTGAGCGGGGGATATGGCTACACCTTC
CDR3: CASSLSGGYGYTF

D: .
J: TRBJ1-2
V: TRBV28
size: .
DNA: TGTGCCAGCAGCACGACAGGCTGGGATGGCTACACCTTC
CDR3: CASSTTGWDGYTF

D: .
J: TRBJ2-2
V: TRBV9
size: once
DNA: TGTGCCAGCAGCGTAGCTGCGGGGCCCACCGGGGAGCTGTTTTTT
CDR3: CASSVAAGPTGELFF

D: .
J: TRBJ2-1
V: TRBV5-1
size: .
DNA: TGCGCCAGCAGCGGCAGGGGTGTCTCCTACAATGAGCAGTTCTTC
CDR3: CASSGRGVSYNEQFF

D: .
J: TRBJ1-2
V: TRBV30
size: once
DNA: TGTGCCCCGGACCTCCCGGGAACCTATGGCTACACCTTC
CDR3: CAPDLPGTYGYTF

D: .
J: TRBJ1-5
V: TRBV5-8
size: .
DNA: TGTGCCAGCGAAGTGGCCGGAGGCTTCCGGGGGCAGCCCCAGCATTTT
CDR3: CASEVAGGFRGQPQHF

D: .
J: TRBJ2-7
V: TRBV4-3
size: .
DNA: TGCGCCAGCAGCCAAGAGGGCGTAGGCCCCTACGAGCAGTACTTC
CDR3: CASSQEGVGPYEQYF

D: .
J: TRBJ2-5
V: TRBV7-7
size: .
DNA: TGTGCCAGCAGCTTGGGCAGGACTTACCAAGAGACCCAGTACTTC
CDR3: CASSLGRTYQETQYF

D: TRBD2
J: TRBJ2-4
V: TRBV4-1
size: .
DNA: TGCGCCAGCAGCCGGGGACTACCATTAGCCAAAAACATTCAGTACTTC
CDR3: CASSRGLPLAKNIQYF

D: TRBD2
J: TRBJ2-2
V: TRBV10-3
size: .
DNA: TGTGCCATCCCCAATACCCGGGAGGAGAACGGGGAGCTGTTTTTT
CDR3: CAIPNTREENGELFF

D: .
J: TRBJ2-3
V: TRBV9
size: .
DNA: TGTGCCAGCAGCGTAGCTCTAACAGATACGCAGTATTTT
CDR3: CASSVALTDTQYF

D: TRBD1
J: TRBJ1-6
V: TRBV6-4
size: .
DNA: TGTGCCACCCCGGGACAGGGGGTTTTACCCCTCCACTTT
CDR3: CATPGQGVLPLHF

D: .
J: TRBJ1-5
V: TRBV7-2
size: once
DNA: TGTGCCAGCAGCTTAGGGCTCAGGCTGAATCAGCCCCAGCATTTT
CDR3: CASSLGLRLNQPQHF

D: .
J: TRBJ2-3
V: TRBV15
size: .
DNA: TGTGCCACCAGCAGAGATCCCCCCCGGGAGTATGTGGATACGCAGTATTTT
CDR3: CATSRDPPREYVDTQYF

D: .
J: TRBJ1-5
V: TRBV19
size: .
DNA: TGTGCCAGTAGTATAAGTTTAGGGGACAATCAGCCCCAGCATTTT
CDR3: CASSISLGDNQPQHF

D: TRBD2
J: TRBJ2-5
V: TRBV4-1
size: .
DNA: TGCGCCAGCAGCCCCTTCTCTAGCGGGAGCGGAGAGACCCAGTACTTC
CDR3: CASSPFSSGSGETQYF